The 16 T cell receptor beta chains presented below share a single source sample, sequenced in a study of blood T cell repertoires in COVID-19. The method was immunoSEQ multiplex PCR; TCRdb's version includes in-frame clones alone and lacks a portion of them. The table has under 250,000 clones, about 86% seen once. The sample taken for sequencing was peripheral blood. The receptor source for this set is a woman between 50 and 59 years old with acute or convalescent COVID-19.

The chain has TRBV6-5 and TRBJ1-2, with a possible D match to TRBD1 (5 bases). This CDR3 comprises 14 residues. V lost 2 bases to trimming and J lost 2 bases, with 9 bases between them. In germline, CDR1 is MNHEY, CDR2 SVGAGI. CDR3 protein: CASSYTGSNYGYTF. CDR3 in DNA: TGTGCCAGCAGTTACACAGGATCCAACTATGGCTACACCTTC.

The rearrangement links TRBV4-2 to TRBJ2-3, with a weak D call TRBD2 (5 bases). The V and J ends lost 1 base and 5 bases respectively, with 13 bases between them. The CDR3 covers 15 residues. CDR1 is LGHNA, CDR2 YNFKEQ, per germline. As DNA, the CDR3 is TGTGCCAGCAGCCAAGGAGATTTAGAGGGAGATACGCAGTATTTT. This translates into CASSQGDLEGDTQYF.

The gene calls are TRBV30 and TRBJ1-1, with TRBD1 matching 8 bases. The CDR3 totals 14 residues. V gave up 1 base and J gave up 4 bases; unmatched junction bases: 5. CDR1 and CDR2 from the germline V gene are GTSNPN and SVGIG (reference sequence). CDR3 loop: CAWSENRGITEAFF. As DNA, the CDR3 is TGTGCCTGGAGTGAAAACAGGGGGATCACTGAAGCTTTCTTT.

The chain carries TRBV15 and TRBJ1-2; D is unresolved. The CDR3 has 16 residues. V was cut by 0 bases and J by 3 bases, with 14 bases left in between. Germline values: CDR1 LNHNV, CDR2 YYDKDF (reference sequence). The CDR3 sequence is CATSRDPRGTDYGYTF. In nucleotides, the CDR3 is TGTGCCACCAGCAGAGATCCTCGGGGTACGGACTATGGCTACACCTTC. Based on the CDR3 plus reference TRBV15 and TRBJ1-2, the full variable domain is DAMVIQNPRYQVTQFGKPVTLSCSQTLNHNVMYWYQQKSSQAPKLLFHYYDKDFNNEADTPDNFQSRRPNTSFCFLDIRSPGLGDTAMYLCATSRDPRGTDYGYTFGSGTRLTVV.

The CDR3 here is CASSPPNPGQRDNYGYTF. The CDR3, as DNA: TGTGCCAGCAGCCCACCTAATCCCGGACAGAGAGATAACTATGGCTACACCTTC. The gene calls are TRBV14 and TRBJ1-2; a possible D gene is TRBD1 (6 bases). V was trimmed by 4 bases and J by 1 base, leaving 22 bases between them. Per germline, CDR1 SGHDN and CDR2 FVKESK. CDR3 length: 18 residues.

This chain links TRBV18 with TRBJ1-2; 7 bases fit TRBD1. CDR1 is KGHSH and CDR2 is LQKENI in the germline V gene. The CDR3 loop spans 16 amino acids. Trimming took 3 bases from V and 4 from J; bases not matched to a gene: 11. The CDR3 is CASSPGTDTTVYGYTF. Written as DNA, the CDR3 is TGTGCCAGCTCACCCGGGACAGATACCACCGTCTATGGCTACACCTTC. The variable domain in full, with the rest retrieved from reference TRBV18 and TRBJ1-2, is NAGVMQNPRHLVRRRGQEARLRCSPMKGHSHVYWYRQLPEEGLKFMVYLQKENIIDESGMPKERFSAEFPKEGPSILRIQQVVRGDSAAYFCASSPGTDTTVYGYTFGSGTRLTVV.

V is TRBV30 and J is TRBJ1-2; the D gene is possibly TRBD1 (5 bases). CDR1 and CDR2 (germline): GTSNPN, SVGIG (reference sequence). This CDR3 comprises 13 residues. Deletions cut 2 bases from V and 4 bases from J, with 11 bases between. For the CDR3, the DNA is TGTGCCTGGAGTTCGACAGCGCCCTATGGCTACACCTTC. Translation gives CAWSSTAPYGYTF.

This clone was recorded once. This rearrangement joins TRBV14 to TRBJ2-7; a possible D gene is TRBD2 (6 bases). This CDR3 region has 15 residues. Trimming removed 6 bases from V and 3 bases from J, with 18 bases in between. Germline-derived CDR1 and CDR2 are SGHDN and FVKESK. The CDR3, as DNA: TGTGCCAGCAGTCTCACCGGGACTGGTAACTACGAGCAGTACTTC. This translates into CASSLTGTGNYEQYF.

The V call is TRBV3-1 (or the pseudogene TRBV3-2), the J call TRBJ2-1; tentative D call: TRBD2 (5 bases). Trimming pared 4 bases from V and 8 bases from J, leaving 12 bases between. The CDR3 is 13 amino acids. Germline CDR1 and CDR2: LGHDT and YNNKEL (reference sequence). The CDR3: CASSRRPGYEQFF. The CDR3 region has the DNA TGTGCCAGCAGCCGAAGGCCGGGGTATGAGCAGTTCTTC.

The rearrangement links TRBV6-2 or TRBV6-3 to TRBJ1-1; 9 bases are shared with TRBD1. The CDR3 is made up of 13 amino acids. Unmatched junction bases numbered 2, after V lost 0 bases and J lost 9 bases. The germline V gene encodes CDR1 MNHEY and CDR2 SVGEGT. CDR3 coding DNA: TGTGCCAGCAGTTACTCGGACAGGGGTAAAGCTTTCTTT. The encoded protein is CASSYSDRGKAFF.

This clone came up once. J is TRBJ1-1 and V is TRBV5-1; the match to TRBD1 covers 7 bases. Trimming took 5 bases from V and 1 from J; bases not matched to a gene: 5. Germline CDR1 SGHRS, CDR2 YFSETQ. The CDR3 is made up of 14 amino acids. CDR3: CASSHRTGNTEAFF. Written as DNA, the CDR3 is TGCGCCAGCAGTCATCGGACAGGGAACACTGAAGCTTTCTTT.

The chain has TRBV5-1 and TRBJ2-7, with TRBD2 matching 10 bases. This CDR3 is 16 amino acids long. Germline-derived CDR1 and CDR2 are SGHRS and YFSETQ. The junction had 6 bases not matched to a gene; V was cut back by 0 bases and J by 3 bases. In DNA form, the CDR3 reads TGCGCCAGCAGCTTGGGAATAGCGGGAGGTAACTACGAGCAGTACTTC. It translates to CASSLGIAGGNYEQYF.

This clone qualifies as medium-sized. This chain's CDR3 is CASSPDYYNEQFF. The CDR3 DNA follows: TGTGCCAGCAGCCCCGACTATTACAATGAGCAGTTCTTC. The chain employs TRBV6-5 and TRBJ2-1; D might be TRBD2 (5 bases). This CDR3 has 13 residues. Trimming left V 6 bases short and J 4 bases short, with 10 bases between. Germline CDR1 and CDR2: MNHEY and SVGAGI.

This clone has a count of ten or more. The chain has TRBV5-4 and TRBJ2-5; possible D gene TRBD1, 5 bases. Germline CDR1 is SGHNT and CDR2 is YYREEE (reference sequence). The CDR3 consists of 15 residues. V lost 4 bases, J lost 5 bases, and 18 bases lay in between. CDR3 sequence: CASSTSQVIGETQYF. The CDR3 DNA follows: TGTGCCAGCAGCACCTCACAGGTCATAGGGGAGACCCAGTACTTC.

The chain couples TRBV28 to TRBJ2-4; D possibly corresponds to TRBD2 (6 bases). This CDR3 has 15 amino acids. Between the trimmed V and J ends, which lost 2 bases and 1 base, there was a span of 9 bases. From germline, CDR1 is MDHEN and CDR2 SYDVKM. In nucleotides, the CDR3 is TGTGCCAGCAGTTTACTTGGAGGGGCCAAAAACATTCAGTACTTC. This translates into CASSLLGGAKNIQYF.

The rearrangement uses TRBV7-2 and TRBJ2-7; possibly TRBD1 for D (6 bases). The ends were cut back, 5 bases at V and 1 base at J, with 9 bases in the middle. CDR1 is SGHTA, CDR2 FQGNSA, per germline. The CDR3 extends over 13 amino acids. The CDR3 DNA reads as TGTGCCAGCAGCCCCGGGACATCCTACGAGCAGTACTTC. It yields the protein CASSPGTSYEQYF.